What follows describes a single T cell receptor beta chain. Its antigen is not known. Patients had blood sampled at baseline and again on cycle 4 day 1 and cycle 7 day 1. The data were taken from a study of OX40 agonist ivuxolimab in advanced cancers. Study results and caveats: Partly responding patients at 0.1-3.0 mg/kg showed some of the smallest clonal expansion.

The table came from immunoSEQ multiplex PCR; TCRdb's copy has only in-frame clones and leaves some out. The sample lists 67,000 or so clones, roughly 85% occurring once. The V gene's germline CDR1 is LNHDA and CDR2 SQIVND (reference sequence). There are 15 residues in the CDR3. Trimming cost V 6 bases and J 3 bases; bases outside gene matches: 7. This receptor was identified in an adult with an advanced solid tumor such as melanoma, head and neck, liver or kidney cancer. V gene TRBV19 combines with J gene TRBJ1-2; 10 bases line up with TRBD1. This sample comprised CD4+ or CD8+ T cells sorted from blood, obtained in a trial of the OX40 agonist ivuxolimab. The CDR3 DNA reads as TGTGCCAGTAGCCCGACAGGGGGCGCATACTATGGCTACACCTTC. Its translation is CASSPTGGAYYGYTF. The whole variable domain, filled in from reference TRBV19 and TRBJ1-2, reads DGGITQSPKYLFRKEGQNVTLSCEQNLNHDAMYWYRQDPGQGLRLIYYSQIVNDFQKGDIAEGYSVSREKKESFPLTVTSAQKNPTAFYLCASSPTGGAYYGYTFGSGTRLTVV.